This TCR beta chain appears in the sequencing data of a study of post-analysis software for immune sequencing data. General study findings and limits: Relative to controls, patients had 4 or 5 TRBV segments at higher frequency, with TRBV5-6, TRBV5-1 and TRBV20-1 among these. Clustering by F measure revealed strong co-clustering among samples prepared together in one batch.

Every TCR beta cDNA library bore unique molecular identifiers. TCRdb redid the calling of the PCR reads with MiXCR, one entry per CDR3 protein. The repertoire has roughly 800,000 distinct CDR3 sequences, roughly 50% of them found once; the top ten carry under 6%. The CDR3 totals 16 residues. J was trimmed by 4 bases and V by 3 bases; bases with no gene match: 8. Germline assignment: CDR1 DFQATT and CDR2 SNEGSKA (reference sequence). This clonotype was seen more than once but under ten times. Antigen: not known. Material for sequencing was blood. The sequence came from a girl between 5 and 17 years old with multiple sclerosis. The V call is TRBV20-1, the J call TRBJ2-5, with 13 positions matching TRBD2. CDR3 in amino acids: CSASSWTSGGRETQYF. CDR3 nucleotide sequence: TGCAGTGCTAGTTCCTGGACTAGCGGGGGACGAGAGACCCAGTACTTC.